These 16 T cell receptor beta chains were all obtained from the same sample, sequenced in a study of cytomegalovirus exposure and HLA in healthy donors. Clones were sequenced by immunoSEQ multiplex PCR, and TCRdb holds only the in-frame ones, with some missing. The data contain over 200,000 clones, around 88% of them singletons. Material: PBMCs. Source of these receptors: a young woman in good health and CMV-seronegative.

Only a few counts were recorded for this clone. The rearrangement uses TRBV6-1 and TRBJ2-5; TRBD2 matches at 8 bases. From germline, CDR1 is MNHNS and CDR2 SASEGT. The J segment lost 2 bases and the V segment lost 7 bases, leaving 9 bases of the junction unmatched. CDR3 length equals 15 residues. CDR3 loop: CASIPLAGTQETQYF. The CDR3 DNA reads TGTGCCAGCATTCCGCTAGCGGGTACTCAAGAGACCCAGTACTTC.

The rearrangement joins TRBV4-2 to TRBJ2-7; 7 nucleotides line up with TRBD2. V lost 1 base to trimming and J lost 3 bases; unmatched junction nucleotides: 6. This CDR3 has 15 amino acids. Germline V lookup: CDR1 LGHNA, CDR2 YNFKEQ. DNA for the CDR3: TGTGCCAGCAGCCAAGGGGGTGCTAGCGGCTACGAGCAGTACTTC. It yields the protein CASSQGGASGYEQYF.

The chain is built from TRBV11-2 and TRBJ1-2, with 10 bases aligning to TRBD1. The germline CDR1 and CDR2 sequences are SGHAT and FQNNGV. This CDR3 is 14 amino acids long. J lost 6 bases, V lost 4 bases, and 5 bases had no gene match. CDR3 DNA sequence: TGTGCCAGCAGCTCTGTGGGACAGGGGAATGGCTACACCTTC. Amino acid sequence: CASSSVGQGNGYTF.

This clone was recorded a few times. The chain joins TRBV27 to TRBJ1-2; a possible D gene is TRBD1 (6 bases). V was cut by 6 bases and J by 6 bases, with 14 bases left in between. This CDR3 contains 13 residues. Germline V gene data show CDR1 as MNHEY and CDR2 as SMNVEV (reference sequence). DNA of the CDR3: TGTGCCAGCAGACCTACAGGGTATAATGGCTACACCTTC. This codes for CASRPTGYNGYTF.

The rearrangement uses TRBV6-5 and TRBJ2-2; D gene uncertain. The CDR3 runs 13 residues. Germline assignment: CDR1 MNHEY and CDR2 SVGAGI. V was trimmed by 3 bases and J by 5 bases, leaving 7 bases between them. CDR3 protein: CASSYSGTGELFF. DNA for the CDR3: TGTGCCAGCAGTTATTCCGGGACCGGGGAGCTGTTTTTT.

This chain joins TRBV5-1 and TRBJ2-7, with a weak D call TRBD2 (6 bases). The CDR3 length is 15 residues. Trimming shortened V by 1 base and J by 3 bases, and 14 bases separated the two germline ends. Germline V gives CDR1 SGHRS, CDR2 YFSETQ. The chain's CDR3 is CASSLITGTVYEQYF. CDR3 DNA sequence: TGCGCCAGCAGCTTGATTACCGGGACTGTCTACGAGCAGTACTTC.

CDR3 residues: CASRPTTGGRSGNTIYF. CDR3 sequence (DNA): TGTGCCAGCAGGCCGACGACAGGGGGCCGCTCTGGAAACACCATATATTTT. This sequence joins TRBV2 and TRBJ1-3, with 10 bases that match TRBD1. Germline CDR1 is SNHLY and CDR2 is FYNNEI. Trimming cost V 6 bases and J 0 bases; bases outside gene matches: 8. There are 17 residues in the CDR3.

The CDR3: CASSLQGVRNTGELFF. The CDR3 DNA reads as TGTGCCAGCAGCTTGCAGGGTGTTCGGAACACCGGGGAGCTGTTTTTT. The chain has TRBV7-9 and TRBJ2-2; tentative D call: TRBD1 (5 bases). The CDR3 is 16 residues long. CDR1 is SEHNR, CDR2 FQNEAQ, per germline (reference sequence). Trimming took 3 bases from V and 1 from J, leaving 12 bases between them.

The V gene is TRBV4-1, the J gene TRBJ1-4; D is unclear. V lost 1 base and J 6 bases, leaving 3 bases between the germline ends. Germline loops: CDR1 MGHRA, CDR2 YSYEKL. The length of the CDR3 is 12 residues. The CDR3 bases are TGCGCCAGCAGCCAAGTCTATGAAAAACTGTTTTTT. Translating gives CASSQVYEKLFF.

V is TRBV5-1 and J is TRBJ1-2; 7 bases match TRBD1. V was pared by 3 bases and J by 6 bases, with 2 bases of the junction left unmatched. This CDR3 region has 12 residues. The germline CDR1 and CDR2 sequences are SGHRS and YFSETQ. The CDR3: CASSSDRDGYTF. CDR3 DNA sequence: TGCGCCAGCAGCTCCGACAGGGATGGCTACACCTTC.

The chain recombines TRBV10-3 with TRBJ2-7, with 9 bases aligning to TRBD1. The CDR3 spans 15 residues. Germline CDR1 reads ENHRY; CDR2 reads SYGVKD. Trimming took 10 bases from V and 5 from J; bases not matched to a gene: 15. The chain's CDR3 is CATARDTGGPHEQYF. Here the CDR3 DNA reads TGTGCCACCGCTAGGGACACAGGGGGCCCCCACGAGCAGTACTTC.

The sample holds a few counts of this clone. This chain connects TRBV18 to TRBJ2-3, with D perhaps matching TRBD2 (5 bases). The CDR3 is 16 amino acids. Germline values: CDR1 KGHSH, CDR2 LQKENI. Trimming removed 5 bases from V and 1 base from J, with 16 bases in between. CDR3 sequence (DNA): TGTGCCAGCTCAGCGGACCCGGCCGGGGGCACAGATACGCAGTATTTT. The encoded protein is CASSADPAGGTDTQYF.

This clone was detected once. This chain joins TRBV14 and TRBJ2-1; the D gene is possibly TRBD2 (6 bases). Germline V gives CDR1 SGHDN, CDR2 FVKESK. V shed 4 bases and J shed 4 bases, with 20 bases lying between them. The CDR3 extends over 17 amino acids. CDR3 protein: CASSLFLGSEEYNEQFF. CDR3 DNA: TGTGCCAGCAGCCTTTTCCTCGGGAGCGAGGAGTACAATGAGCAGTTCTTC.

This chain joins TRBV7-9 and TRBJ2-3, with 10 bases matching TRBD2. Germline V gene data show CDR1 as SEHNR and CDR2 as FQNEAQ (reference sequence). V lost 5 bases to trimming and J lost 4 bases; unmatched junction nucleotides: 9. This CDR3 is built from 16 residues. CDR3 loop: CASSIIAGGRADTQYF. As DNA, the CDR3 is TGTGCCAGCAGCATAATAGCGGGAGGAAGGGCAGATACGCAGTATTTT.

This sequence joins TRBV11-2 and TRBJ2-7, with 11 bases that match TRBD2. CDR3 size: 16 residues. In germline, CDR1 is SGHAT, CDR2 FQNNGV. With V trimmed by 2 bases and J by 7 bases, 10 bases remained unmatched. Written as DNA, the CDR3 is TGTGCCAGCAGCTTAACGCGGGTAGCGGGAGGGGGTGAGCAGTACTTC. It codes for CASSLTRVAGGGEQYF.

The J gene is TRBJ1-1, the V gene TRBV4-2; D might be TRBD1 (6 bases). CDR3 length: 15 residues. V lost 0 bases to trimming and J lost 5 bases, with 13 bases between them. Germline CDR1 LGHNA, CDR2 YNFKEQ. The CDR3 sequence is CASSQESIGTTEAFF. In DNA form, the CDR3 reads TGTGCCAGCAGCCAAGAGTCGATTGGGACAACTGAAGCTTTCTTT.